These 11 T cell receptor beta chains came from one sample sequenced in a study of blood T cell repertoires in COVID-19. Method: immunoSEQ multiplex PCR; TCRdb's copy keeps in-frame clones and lacks some. The table has approximately 290,000 clones, over 75% seen once. Sequenced material: PBMCs or T cells enriched from blood (not recorded which). The receptors stem from a woman aged 25-40 years who had recovered from COVID-19.

The chain employs TRBV25-1 and TRBJ1-4; D unresolved. Between the trimmed V and J ends, which lost 2 bases and 8 bases, there was a span of 18 bases. CDR1 MGHDK and CDR2 SYGVNS come from the germline V gene. The CDR3 has 16 residues. The CDR3 region has the DNA TGTGCCAGCAGTGAAAAGCGGTGGAGGTTCGACGAAAAACTGTTTTTT. It translates to CASSEKRWRFDEKLFF.

J is TRBJ1-1 and V is TRBV28; D remains ambiguous. V was pared by 8 bases and J by 1 base, with 20 bases between. The CDR3 is made up of 16 amino acids. Germline values: CDR1 MDHEN, CDR2 SYDVKM. CDR3 sequence reads: CASRNPVWGENTEAFF. The CDR3 region has the DNA TGTGCCAGCCGAAACCCGGTGTGGGGAGAGAACACTGAAGCTTTCTTT. The full variable domain, rest sourced from reference TRBV28 and TRBJ1-1, is DVKVTQSSRYLVKRTGEKVFLECVQDMDHENMFWYRQDPGLGLRLIYFSYDVKMKEKGDIPEGYSVSREKKERFSLILESASTNQTSMYLCASRNPVWGENTEAFFGQGTRLTVV.

A word on this clone: Other DNA variants within this sample encode the same CDR3. The chain has TRBV6-2 or TRBV6-3 and TRBJ1-1; unclear D gene. With 0 bases removed from V and 1 base from J, the gap between germline ends came to 6 bases. The germline V gene encodes CDR1 MNHEY and CDR2 SVGEGT. The CDR3 contains 14 residues. The CDR3 DNA reads TGTGCCAGCAGTTACTCTGGCGGGAACACTGAAGCTTTCTTT. Translating gives CASSYSGGNTEAFF.

The chain joins TRBV6-5 to TRBJ1-1; the match to TRBD1 covers 7 bases. Germline V CDR1 and CDR2: MNHEY, SVGAGI. Trimming took 6 bases from V and 8 from J; bases not matched to a gene: 9. The CDR3 runs 13 residues. CDR3: CASSVQGRGEAFF. The CDR3 DNA is TGTGCCAGCAGCGTACAGGGGAGAGGGGAAGCTTTCTTT.

The J gene is TRBJ2-7, the V gene TRBV28; D might be TRBD1 (5 bases). V lost 5 bases and J 9 bases, leaving 17 bases between the germline ends. Germline CDR1 is MDHEN and CDR2 is SYDVKM. The CDR3 is 13 amino acids. CDR3 sequence: CASSPTEPTGQYF. The DNA for the CDR3 is TGTGCCAGCAGTCCGACAGAGCCCACCGGGCAGTACTTC.

The sample holds one count of this clone. The chain links TRBV27 to TRBJ2-7; unclear D gene. This CDR3 contains 13 residues. V lost 4 bases and J 2 bases, leaving 9 bases between the germline ends. Germline V gene lookup returns CDR1 MNHEY and CDR2 SMNVEV (reference sequence). CDR3: CASSSAPAYEQYF. CDR3 DNA sequence: TGTGCCAGCAGTTCAGCGCCAGCCTACGAGCAGTACTTC.

The J gene is TRBJ1-2, the V gene TRBV29-1, with no clear D. Trimming stripped 3 bases from V and 6 bases from J, with 11 bases between. Germline loops: CDR1 SQVTM, CDR2 ANQGSEA. The CDR3 is made up of 12 amino acids. CDR3 sequence (DNA): TGCAGCGTTGAGAGGAGATCCAATGGCTACACCTTC. Translated, it gives CSVERRSNGYTF.

The chain uses TRBV9 and TRBJ1-5, with D possibly TRBD1 on 5 matching bases. Germline-derived CDR1 and CDR2 are SGDLS and YYNGEE. V was trimmed by 1 base and J by 5 bases, leaving 10 bases between them. CDR3 length: 14 amino acids. This CDR3 reads CASSVSDIDQPQHF. CDR3 sequence (DNA): TGTGCCAGCAGCGTATCGGACATAGATCAGCCCCAGCATTTT.

The chain has TRBV5-4 and TRBJ2-7; TRBD1 matches at 8 bases. In germline, CDR1 is SGHNT, CDR2 YYREEE (reference sequence). CDR3 length: 14 residues. Unmatched junction bases numbered 3, after V lost 0 bases and J lost 4 bases. The CDR3 DNA reads TGTGCCAGCAGCTTGGGACAGGGGTTTTACGAGCAGTACTTC. This sequence encodes CASSLGQGFYEQYF.

V gene TRBV6-5 combines with J gene TRBJ2-5, with 9 positions matching TRBD1. The CDR3 length is 15 residues. CDR1 MNHEY and CDR2 SVGAGI come from the germline V gene. J lost 5 bases, V lost 0 bases, and 4 bases had no gene match. The CDR3 nucleotides are TGTGCCAGCAGTTACTCCGGGACAGGGCCCGAGACCCAGTACTTC. As protein: CASSYSGTGPETQYF.

V is TRBV6-5 and J is TRBJ1-1; unclear D gene. This CDR3 comprises 15 residues. Germline V gene data show CDR1 as MNHEY and CDR2 as SVGAGI. V was clipped by 0 bases and J by 2 bases, with 10 bases between them. The CDR3 nucleotides are TGTGCCAGCAGTTACTCTAGTTTTACCAACACTGAAGCTTTCTTT. Protein: CASSYSSFTNTEAFF.